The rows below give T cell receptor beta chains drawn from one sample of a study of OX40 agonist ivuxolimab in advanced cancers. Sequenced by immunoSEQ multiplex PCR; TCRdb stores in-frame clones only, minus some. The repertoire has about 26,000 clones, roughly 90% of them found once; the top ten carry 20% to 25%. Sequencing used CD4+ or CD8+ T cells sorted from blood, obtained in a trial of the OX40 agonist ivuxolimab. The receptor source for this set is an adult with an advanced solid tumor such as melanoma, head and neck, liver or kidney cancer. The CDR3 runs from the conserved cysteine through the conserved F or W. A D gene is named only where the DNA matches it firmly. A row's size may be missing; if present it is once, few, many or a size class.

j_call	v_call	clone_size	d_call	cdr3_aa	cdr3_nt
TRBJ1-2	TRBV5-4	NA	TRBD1	CASSPGTGGAGYGYTF	TGTGCCAGCAGCCCCGGGACAGGGGGCGCCGGCTATGGCTACACCTTC
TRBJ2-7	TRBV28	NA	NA	CASSYPGPEFYEQYF	TGTGCCAGCAGTTACCCCGGTCCCGAATTCTACGAGCAGTACTTC
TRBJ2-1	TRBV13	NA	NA	CASSRVAANEQFF	TGTGCCAGCAGCAGAGTAGCGGCCAATGAGCAGTTCTTC
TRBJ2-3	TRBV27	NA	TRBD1	CASSWGQSTDTQYF	TGTGCCAGCAGTTGGGGACAGAGCACAGATACGCAGTATTTT
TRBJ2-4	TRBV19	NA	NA	CASSIGFGSLNIQYF	TGTGCCAGTAGTATAGGTTTCGGCAGCTTAAACATTCAGTACTTC
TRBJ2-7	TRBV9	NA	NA	CASSPLLAGSSYEQYF	TGTGCCAGCAGCCCCCTACTAGCAGGGAGCTCCTACGAGCAGTACTTC
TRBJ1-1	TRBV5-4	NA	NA	CASSLGAGRAFF	TGTGCCAGCAGCTTGGGGGCCGGAAGAGCTTTCTTT
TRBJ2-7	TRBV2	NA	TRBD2	CASTQSGGFHEQYF	TGTGCCAGCACCCAGTCGGGGGGTTTTCACGAGCAGTACTTC
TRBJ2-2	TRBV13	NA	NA	CASELLYDTGELFF	TGTGCCAGTGAGTTACTCTATGACACCGGGGAGCTGTTTTTT
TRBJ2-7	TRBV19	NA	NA	CASSISDRSTYEQYF	TGTGCCAGTAGTATCTCCGACAGGTCTACCTACGAGCAGTACTTC
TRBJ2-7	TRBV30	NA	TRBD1	CAWNDFTGQGTYEQYF	TGTGCCTGGAATGATTTTACCGGACAGGGGACCTACGAGCAGTACTTC
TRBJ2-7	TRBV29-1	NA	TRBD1	CSAEGARGHEQYF	TGCAGCGCTGAGGGGGCTAGAGGCCACGAGCAGTACTTC
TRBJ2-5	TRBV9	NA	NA	CASSVATGVQETQYF	TGTGCCAGCAGCGTAGCAACAGGAGTCCAAGAGACCCAGTACTTC
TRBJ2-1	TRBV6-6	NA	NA	CASTEGLSSYNEQFF	TGTGCCAGCACGGAGGGGTTAAGCTCCTACAATGAGCAGTTCTTC
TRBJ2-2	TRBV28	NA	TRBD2	CASRGAGGWNTGELFF	TGTGCCAGCAGGGGTGCGGGAGGTTGGAACACCGGGGAGCTGTTTTTT
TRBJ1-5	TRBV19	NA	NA	CASSRRVGAYSNQPQHF	TGTGCCAGTAGTAGAAGGGTCGGGGCTTATAGCAATCAGCCCCAGCATTTT
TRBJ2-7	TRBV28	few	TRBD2	CASRKKGLAGGTYEQYF	TGTGCCAGCAGGAAAAAGGGACTAGCGGGAGGGACCTACGAGCAGTACTTC
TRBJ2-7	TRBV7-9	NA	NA	CASSLSPDRRYEQYF	TGTGCCAGCAGCTTATCCCCAGACCGGAGATACGAGCAGTACTTC
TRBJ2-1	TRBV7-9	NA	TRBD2	CASSRVGTSGGATYNEQFF	TGTGCCAGCAGCCGGGTTGGGACTAGCGGGGGGGCGACCTACAATGAGCAGTTCTTC
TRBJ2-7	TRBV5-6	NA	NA	CASSLTLTQIPYEQYF	TGTGCCAGCAGCCTTACCTTGACGCAGATCCCCTACGAGCAGTACTTC
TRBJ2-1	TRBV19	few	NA	CASSILLGNNEQFF	TGTGCCAGTAGTATCCTCCTAGGCAACAATGAGCAGTTCTTC
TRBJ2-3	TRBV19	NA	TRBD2	CASTLSGRRDTQYF	TGTGCCAGTACCCTCAGCGGGAGAAGGGATACGCAGTATTTT
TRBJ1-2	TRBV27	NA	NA	CASSLGQGYGYTF	TGTGCCAGCAGTTTAGGGCAGGGCTATGGCTACACCTTC
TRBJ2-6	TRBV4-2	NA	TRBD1	CASSDGTGQGANVLTF	TGTGCCAGCAGCGACGGGACAGGGCAAGGGGCCAACGTCCTGACTTTC
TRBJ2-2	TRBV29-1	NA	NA	CSASGTGELFF	TGCAGCGCGAGTGGCACCGGGGAGCTGTTTTTT
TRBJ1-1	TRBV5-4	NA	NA	CASSSNRAGNEAFF	TGTGCCAGCAGCTCCAACCGGGCGGGGAATGAAGCTTTCTTT
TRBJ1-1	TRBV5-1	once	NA	CASSFDRNTEAFF	TGCGCCAGCAGCTTCGACAGGAACACTGAAGCTTTCTTT
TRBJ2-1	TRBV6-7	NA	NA	CASSYSKTPCNYNEQFF	TGTGCCAGCAGTTACTCGAAAACCCCATGTAACTACAATGAGCAGTTCTTC
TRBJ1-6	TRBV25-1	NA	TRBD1	CASATGQVDNSPLHF	TGTGCCAGCGCGACCGGACAGGTTGATAATTCACCCCTCCACTTT
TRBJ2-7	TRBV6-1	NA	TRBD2	CASSDFSSLLAGYYEQYF	TGTGCCAGCAGTGATTTCTCCAGCCTCCTAGCGGGATACTACGAGCAGTACTTC
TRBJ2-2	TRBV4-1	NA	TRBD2	CASSQVLAGETGELFF	TGCGCCAGCAGCCAAGTACTAGCGGGAGAAACCGGGGAGCTGTTTTTT
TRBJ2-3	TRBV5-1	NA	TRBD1	CASSFGQGTDTQYF	TGCGCCAGCAGCTTTGGACAGGGCACAGATACGCAGTATTTT
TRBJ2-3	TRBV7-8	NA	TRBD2	CASSSRGTKDTQYF	TGTGCCAGCAGCTCGCGGGGGACCAAGGATACGCAGTATTTT
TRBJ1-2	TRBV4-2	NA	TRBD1	CASSLEQGQGEEGYTF	TGTGCCAGCAGCCTAGAACAAGGACAGGGTGAGGAGGGCTACACCTTC
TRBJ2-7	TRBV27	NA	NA	CASSLLPLRYEQYF	TGTGCCAGCAGTTTACTCCCGCTGAGATACGAGCAGTACTTC
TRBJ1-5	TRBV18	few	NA	CASSHKNQIQPQHF	TGTGCCAGCTCACATAAAAACCAAATTCAGCCCCAGCATTTT
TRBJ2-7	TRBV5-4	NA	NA	CASSSAVAYEQYF	TGTGCCAGCAGCTCGGCAGTAGCCTACGAGCAGTACTTC
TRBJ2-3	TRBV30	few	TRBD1	CASTGGLGTDTQYF	TGTGCCTCGACAGGGGGCCTAGGCACAGATACGCAGTATTTT
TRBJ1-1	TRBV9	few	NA	CASSVGTSFLGTEAFF	TGTGCCAGCAGCGTCGGGACTAGTTTTTTGGGCACTGAAGCTTTCTTT
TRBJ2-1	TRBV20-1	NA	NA	CSAIRDPEQFF	TGCAGTGCGATCCGGGACCCTGAGCAGTTCTTC
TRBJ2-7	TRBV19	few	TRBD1	CASSTRTGVYEQYF	TGTGCCAGTAGTACCAGGACAGGGGTTTACGAGCAGTACTTC
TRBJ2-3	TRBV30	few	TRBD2	CAWSVLGGRTDTQYF	TGTGCCTGGAGTGTACTAGGCGGGAGGACAGATACGCAGTATTTT
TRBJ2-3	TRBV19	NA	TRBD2	CASSTPAGVADTQYF	TGTGCCAGTAGTACCCCAGCGGGAGTAGCAGATACGCAGTATTTT
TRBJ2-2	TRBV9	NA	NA	CASREINTGELFF	TGTGCCAGCAGAGAAATTAACACCGGGGAGCTGTTTTTT
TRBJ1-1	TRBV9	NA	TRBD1	CASSPRGAGGLYNEAFF	TGTGCCAGCAGCCCCCGGGGGGCAGGGGGCCTGTATAATGAAGCTTTCTTT
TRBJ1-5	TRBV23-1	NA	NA	CASSQRRSNQPQHF	TGCGCCAGCAGTCAACGGAGGAGCAATCAGCCCCAGCATTTT
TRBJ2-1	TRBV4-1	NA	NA	CASRTGLDAEQFF	TGCGCCAGCAGGACAGGACTAGACGCTGAGCAGTTCTTC
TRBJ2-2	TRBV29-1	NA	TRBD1	CSVTGTGFNTGELFF	TGCAGCGTGACCGGGACAGGTTTTAACACCGGGGAGCTGTTTTTT
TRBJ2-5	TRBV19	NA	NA	CASSNQGQETQYF	TGTGCCAGTAGTAACCAGGGGCAAGAGACCCAGTACTTC
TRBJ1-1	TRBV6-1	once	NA	CASRLLGTEAFF	TGTGCCAGCAGGCTCCTCGGGACTGAAGCTTTCTTT
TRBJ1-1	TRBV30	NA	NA	CAWRGDRAEAFF	TGTGCCTGGAGAGGGGACCGGGCTGAAGCTTTCTTT
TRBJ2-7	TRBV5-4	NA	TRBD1	CASSATGTGGYEQYF	TGTGCCAGCAGCGCTACCGGGACAGGGGGGTACGAGCAGTACTTC